Listed below are T cell receptor beta chains from one sample, sequenced in a study of response to subunit inactivated influenza vaccine. Each CDR3 protein is one row after TCRdb ran MiXCR on the RT-PCR reads. The data contain 250,000 to 350,000 distinct CDR3 sequences, roughly 22% of them singletons. Sample: PBMCs from blood, taken about 20 months after vaccination. These receptors were collected from a man between 50 and 69 years old who received an inactivated influenza vaccine. Each CDR3 is given with its conserved first and last residue. The order of the fields is clone size, D gene, J gene, V gene, CDR3 DNA, CDR3 protein. D genes are given only for firm matches. Clone size is stated in some rows and not others, as once, few, many or a class when expanded.

>few|-|TRBJ1-6|TRBV27
TGTGCCAGCAGTTTATTAGGGTCTAGCTCCTATAATTCACCCCTCCACTTT
CASSLLGSSSYNSPLHF
>-|TRBD2|TRBJ2-1|TRBV4-2
TGTGCCAGCAGCCAAGGGACTAGCGGGGGGGCTAATGAGCAGTTCTTC
CASSQGTSGGANEQFF
>-|-|TRBJ2-7|TRBV5-1
TGCGCCAGCAGCTCCACAGGGTCTACTTACGAGCAGTACTTC
CASSSTGSTYEQYF
>few|-|TRBJ1-2|TRBV6-1
TGTGCCAGCAATGACGGGTCCTACGGAGCTCCTGGTGGCTACACCTTC
CASNDGSYGAPGGYTF
>-|-|TRBJ2-4|TRBV28
TGTGCCAGCGGAACGGAAGGGTTTACCAAAAACATTCAGTACTTC
CASGTEGFTKNIQYF
>-|-|TRBJ2-1|TRBV6-2/TRBV6-3
TGTGCCAGCAGCACTCCTTGGGTGAATGAGCAGTTCTTC
CASSTPWVNEQFF
>many|-|TRBJ2-7|TRBV28
TGTGCCAGCAGTCTCATCGGTGGCTCCTACGAGCAGTACTTC
CASSLIGGSYEQYF
>-|-|TRBJ1-1|TRBV9
TGTGCCAGCAGCTTCAGGGTTTCCACTGAAGCTTTCTTT
CASSFRVSTEAFF
>many|-|TRBJ1-3|TRBV3-1
TGTGCCAGCAGTAAGGCCCAGGGCTCTGGAAACACCATATATTTT
CASSKAQGSGNTIYF
>few|-|TRBJ1-2|TRBV5-1
TGCGCCAGCAGCTTGGGACAGCCGATATCTGTCTACACCTTC
CASSLGQPISVYTF
>-|TRBD2|TRBJ2-3|TRBV6-6
TGTGCCAGCAGGAGGGAGGGTACAGATACGCAGTATTTT
CASRREGTDTQYF
>-|TRBD2|TRBJ2-1|TRBV4-2
TGTGCCAGCAGCCAAGATTTAGCGGGAGTGTTCAATGAGCAGTTCTTC
CASSQDLAGVFNEQFF
>many|TRBD1|TRBJ1-1|TRBV12-3/TRBV12-4
TGTGCCAGCAGTCCCAGGGGGGGCACTGAAGCTTTCTTT
CASSPRGGTEAFF
>-|-|TRBJ1-1|TRBV5-1
TGCGCCAGCAGCTTTCGGACAGAGATGAACACTGAAGCTTTCTTT
CASSFRTEMNTEAFF
>few|-|TRBJ2-5|TRBV2
TGTGCCAGCATCGCCCGCAGGCAAGAGACCCAGTACTTC
CASIARRQETQYF
>-|TRBD1|TRBJ1-5|TRBV15
TGTGCCACCAGCAGAGATAGGGGGCTGAGCAATCAGCCCCAGCATTTT
CATSRDRGLSNQPQHF
>few|-|TRBJ2-1|TRBV27
TGTGCCAGCAGTTTCAAAGGCGGGATCCTCTACAATGAGCAGTTCTTC
CASSFKGGILYNEQFF
>many|-|TRBJ1-5|TRBV6-2/TRBV6-3
TGTGCCAGCAGAGACAGTAGCAATCAGCCCCAGCATTTT
CASRDSSNQPQHF
>-|TRBD1|TRBJ2-3|TRBV6-5
TGTGCCAGCAGTTACGGACAGGGGGCTGATACGCAGTATTTT
CASSYGQGADTQYF
>-|-|TRBJ2-3|TRBV4-3
TGCGCCAGCAGCCAAGATAACTTCCGCACAGATACGCAGTATTTT
CASSQDNFRTDTQYF
>-|-|TRBJ1-5|TRBV4-3
TGCGCCAGCAGCCAATCCCCCCTGGCAGGGCCTCAGCCCCAGCATTTT
CASSQSPLAGPQPQHF
>few|-|TRBJ2-4|TRBV3-1
TGTGCCAGCAGCCAAGCCGGACATTTTCAGTACTTC
CASSQAGHFQYF
>-|-|TRBJ2-7|TRBV20-1
TGCAGTGCTTGGGAAGACGGGTTTTTGGACGAGCAGTACTTC
CSAWEDGFLDEQYF
>-|-|TRBJ2-5|TRBV5-1
TGCGCCAGCCTAACCACTCCGGGACAACTAGAGACCCAGTACTTC
CASLTTPGQLETQYF
>-|TRBD1|TRBJ1-2|TRBV25-1
TGTGCCAGCAGTGAAGGGACAGGGGGTGGCTATGGCTACACCTTC
CASSEGTGGGYGYTF
>few|TRBD2|TRBJ2-2|TRBV24-1
TGTGCCACCAGCCGACTAGCGGGACTAACGAACACCGGGGAGCTGTTTTTT
CATSRLAGLTNTGELFF
>few|TRBD1|TRBJ1-4|TRBV5-1
TGCGCCAGCAGCCCCTCGAGACAGGGGGGATCGGAAAAACTGTTTTTT
CASSPSRQGGSEKLFF
>-|-|TRBJ2-7|TRBV6-2/TRBV6-3
TGTGCCAGCCCGACCTTCTTGAAACCCTACGAGCAGTACTTC
CASPTFLKPYEQYF
>-|-|TRBJ1-1|TRBV28
TGTGCCAGCACCAGGTCGGTCCCCGTCACTGAAGCTTTCTTT
CASTRSVPVTEAFF
>-|-|TRBJ1-2|TRBV7-8
TGTGCCAGCAGCCACCGACAGGTGGACTATGGCTACACCTTC
CASSHRQVDYGYTF
>many|-|TRBJ1-1|TRBV6-2/TRBV6-3
TGTGCCAGCAGTTTCTACAGGCTCGCTGAAGCTTTCTTT
CASSFYRLAEAFF
>-|-|TRBJ2-3|TRBV12-3/TRBV12-4
TGTGCCAGCAGCCCAAAGTCGTCCCAGGCAACAGATACGCAGTATTTT
CASSPKSSQATDTQYF
>-|TRBD2|TRBJ2-7|TRBV20-1
TGCAGTGCAGGGAGCGGGGCATTTTCTCGGGAGCAGTACTTC
CSAGSGAFSREQYF
>-|TRBD2|TRBJ2-3|TRBV20-1
TGCAGTGCTAGAGGATACGGGACTAGCGGGAGTAGGGCAGATACGCAGTATTTT
CSARGYGTSGSRADTQYF
>few|TRBD2|TRBJ2-3|TRBV5-8
TGTGCCAGCAGCTTGGCCGGAAGCGGGGGCCACACAGATACGCAGTATTTT
CASSLAGSGGHTDTQYF
>-|-|TRBJ2-3|TRBV4-3
TGCGCCAGCAGCCAAGCTGTGGCCAGTACAGATACGCAGTATTTT
CASSQAVASTDTQYF
>-|-|TRBJ2-7|TRBV30
TGTGCCTGGAGTGATAAACTGGCCTACGAGCAGTACTTC
CAWSDKLAYEQYF
>once|-|TRBJ1-2|TRBV7-9
TGTGCCAGCGGACTGGCGACTGCTAACTATGGCTACACCTTC
CASGLATANYGYTF
>many|-|TRBJ1-5|TRBV2
TGTGCCAGCAGTGAAGGACTGCGGGATCAGCCCCAGCATTTT
CASSEGLRDQPQHF
>-|-|TRBJ2-7|TRBV28
TGTGCCAGCAGTTTACCCGGAGAGCAGTACTTC
CASSLPGEQYF
>few|TRBD1|TRBJ1-2|TRBV7-9
TGTGCCAGCAGCCCGGGACAGCCATATGGCTACACCTTC
CASSPGQPYGYTF
>few|TRBD1|TRBJ2-4|TRBV6-1
TGTGCCAGCGCCCTTACAGGGGGCGGAAACATTCAGTACTTC
CASALTGGGNIQYF
>-|-|TRBJ2-7|TRBV5-5
TGTGCCAGCAGCTTTAGGGAACCTTCCTACGAGCAGTACTTC
CASSFREPSYEQYF
>many|-|TRBJ1-5|TRBV20-1
TGCAGTGCTAGGGAAACAGGGAGGAAGGATCAGCCCCAGCATTTT
CSARETGRKDQPQHF
>few|-|TRBJ2-1|TRBV7-2
TGTGCCAGCAGCTTAATAGTAGGGGAAGCTGAGCAGTTCTTC
CASSLIVGEAEQFF
>few|TRBD1|TRBJ1-6|TRBV27
TGTGCCAGCAGCTCCGGGACAGGGAGCTCCTATAATTCACCCCTCCACTTT
CASSSGTGSSYNSPLHF
>-|TRBD1|TRBJ1-1|TRBV5-1
TGCGCCAGCAGCACAGGGACAGGGGGAGACACTGAAGCTTTCTTT
CASSTGTGGDTEAFF
>many|-|TRBJ1-2|TRBV29-1
TGCAGCGTCGCCGAGGGCTATAACTATGGCTACACCTTC
CSVAEGYNYGYTF
>-|TRBD1|TRBJ1-4|TRBV5-1
TGCGCCAGCAGCGCCCAAACGGGACAGATTGAAAAACTGTTTTTT
CASSAQTGQIEKLFF
>-|-|TRBJ1-1|TRBV30
TGTGCCTGGAGTGTAGGCAGGACATCAGAAGCTTTCTTT
CAWSVGRTSEAFF
>-|-|TRBJ1-3|TRBV4-2
TGTGCCAGCAGCCCCTTTCACGAAAACTCTGGAAACACCATATATTTT
CASSPFHENSGNTIYF
>-|TRBD1|TRBJ2-7|TRBV10-3
TGTGCCATCAGTGCTGGGACAGGGGACTACGAGCAGTACTTC
CAISAGTGDYEQYF
>few|-|TRBJ2-7|TRBV20-1
TGCAGTGCTAGTTCAGTCAACTACGAGCAGTACTTC
CSASSVNYEQYF
>many|TRBD1|TRBJ1-5|TRBV12-3/TRBV12-4
TGTGCCAGCAGGGGTCCGGGACAGGGAGTCAATCAGCCCCAGCATTTT
CASRGPGQGVNQPQHF